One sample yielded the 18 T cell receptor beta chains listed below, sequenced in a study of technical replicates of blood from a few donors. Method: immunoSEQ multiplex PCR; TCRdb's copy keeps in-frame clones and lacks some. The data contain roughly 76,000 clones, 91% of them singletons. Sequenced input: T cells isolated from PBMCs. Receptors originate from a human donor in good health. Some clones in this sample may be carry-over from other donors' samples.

The CDR3 spells CASSYSYQNYEQYF. The CDR3 DNA sequence: TGTGCCAGCAGTTACTCGTATCAGAATTACGAGCAGTACTTC. The chain has TRBV6-5 and TRBJ2-7; D remains unclear. From germline, CDR1 is MNHEY and CDR2 SVGAGI. Trimming left V 0 bases short and J 4 bases short, with 10 bases between. The CDR3 length is 14 residues.

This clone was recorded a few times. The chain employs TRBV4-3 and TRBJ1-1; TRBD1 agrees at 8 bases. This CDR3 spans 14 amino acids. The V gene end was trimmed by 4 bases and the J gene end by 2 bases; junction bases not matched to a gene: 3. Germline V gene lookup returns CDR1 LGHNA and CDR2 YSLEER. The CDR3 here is CASSLGQANTEAFF. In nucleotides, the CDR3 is TGCGCCAGCAGCCTGGGACAGGCAAACACTGAAGCTTTCTTT.

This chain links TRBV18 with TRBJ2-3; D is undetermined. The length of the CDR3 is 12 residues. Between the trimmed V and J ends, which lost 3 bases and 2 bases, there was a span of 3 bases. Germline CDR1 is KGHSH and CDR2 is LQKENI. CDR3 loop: CASSPNTDTQYF. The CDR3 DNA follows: TGTGCCAGCTCACCCAACACAGATACGCAGTATTTT.

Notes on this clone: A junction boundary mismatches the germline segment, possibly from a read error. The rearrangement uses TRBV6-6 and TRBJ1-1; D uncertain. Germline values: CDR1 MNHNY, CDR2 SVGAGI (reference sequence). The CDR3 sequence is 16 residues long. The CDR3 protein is CASIYEPTEMNTEAFF. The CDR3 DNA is TGTGCCAGCATTTACGAACCCACAGAAATGAACACTGAAGCTTTCTTT.

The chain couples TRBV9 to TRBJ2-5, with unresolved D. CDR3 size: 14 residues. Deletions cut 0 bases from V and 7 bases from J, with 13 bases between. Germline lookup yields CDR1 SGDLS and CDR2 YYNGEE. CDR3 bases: TGTGCCAGCAGCGTAGCGTGGTCCGAGGCGACCCAGTACTTC. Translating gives CASSVAWSEATQYF.

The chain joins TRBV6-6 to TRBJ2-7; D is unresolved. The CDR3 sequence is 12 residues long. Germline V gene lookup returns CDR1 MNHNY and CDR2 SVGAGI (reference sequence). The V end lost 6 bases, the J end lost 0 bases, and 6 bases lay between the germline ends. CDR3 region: CASSPGSYEQYF. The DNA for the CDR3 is TGTGCCAGCAGCCCAGGCTCCTACGAGCAGTACTTC.

The CDR3 DNA follows: TGCGCCAGCAGCTCCAGTCCCGGGACAGGAAACACTGAAGCTTTCTTT. Translating it yields CASSSSPGTGNTEAFF. The rearrangement links TRBV5-1 to TRBJ1-1; 8 nucleotides line up with TRBD1. With V trimmed by 3 bases and J by 2 bases, 9 bases remained unmatched. The CDR3 loop spans 16 amino acids. The germline CDR1 and CDR2 sequences are SGHRS and YFSETQ. The entire variable domain, with the rest obtained from reference TRBV5-1 and TRBJ1-1, is as follows: KAGVTQTPRYLIKTRGQQVTLSCSPISGHRSVSWYQQTPGQGLQFLFEYFSETQRNKGNFPGRFSGRQFSNSRSEMNVSTLELGDSALYLCASSSSPGTGNTEAFFGQGTRLTVV.

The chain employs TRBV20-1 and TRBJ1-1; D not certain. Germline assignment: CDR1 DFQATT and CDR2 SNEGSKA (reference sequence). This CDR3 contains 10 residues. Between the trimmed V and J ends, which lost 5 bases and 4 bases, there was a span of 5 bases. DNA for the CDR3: TGCAGTGCTTGGGCCACTGAAGCTTTCTTT. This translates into CSAWATEAFF.

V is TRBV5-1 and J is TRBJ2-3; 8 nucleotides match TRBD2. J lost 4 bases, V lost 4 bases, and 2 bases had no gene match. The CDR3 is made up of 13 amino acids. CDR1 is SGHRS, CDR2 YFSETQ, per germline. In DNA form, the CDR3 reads TGCGCCAGCAGCCAAGCGGGAGCAGATACGCAGTATTTT. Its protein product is CASSQAGADTQYF.

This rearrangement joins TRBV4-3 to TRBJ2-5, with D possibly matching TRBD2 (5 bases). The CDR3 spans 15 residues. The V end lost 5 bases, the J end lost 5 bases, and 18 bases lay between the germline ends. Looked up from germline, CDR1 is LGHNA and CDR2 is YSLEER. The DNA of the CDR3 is TGCGCCAGCAGCACCTCATACGGAGGCAGGGAGACCCAGTACTTC. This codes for CASSTSYGGRETQYF.

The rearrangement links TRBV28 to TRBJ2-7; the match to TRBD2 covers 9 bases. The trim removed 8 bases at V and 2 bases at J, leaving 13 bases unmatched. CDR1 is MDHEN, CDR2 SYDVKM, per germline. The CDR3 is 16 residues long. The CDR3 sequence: CASSRASGIVAYEQYF. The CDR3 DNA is TGTGCCAGCTCTAGGGCTAGCGGGATAGTCGCCTACGAGCAGTACTTC.

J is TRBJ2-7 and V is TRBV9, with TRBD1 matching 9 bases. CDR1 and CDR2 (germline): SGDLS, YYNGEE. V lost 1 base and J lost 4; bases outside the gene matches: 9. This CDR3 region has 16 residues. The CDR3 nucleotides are TGTGCCAGCAGCGTACGGAGGACAGGGGATATGTACGAGCAGTACTTC. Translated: CASSVRRTGDMYEQYF.

DNA of the CDR3: TGTGCCAGTAGTATCCGGGGTGGCGGCTACACCTTC. The encoded protein is CASSIRGGGYTF. The chain carries TRBV19 and TRBJ1-2; D call uncertain. The germline V and J ends were trimmed by 3 bases and 8 bases, with 10 bases remaining between them. CDR1 is LNHDA and CDR2 is SQIVND in the germline V gene (reference sequence). CDR3 length: 12 amino acids.

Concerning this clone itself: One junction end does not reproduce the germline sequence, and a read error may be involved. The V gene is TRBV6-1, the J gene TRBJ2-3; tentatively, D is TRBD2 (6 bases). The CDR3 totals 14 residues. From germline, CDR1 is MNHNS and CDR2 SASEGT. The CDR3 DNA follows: TGTGCCAGCAGTCAAGCGGGCAGCACAGATACGCAGTATTTT. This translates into CASSQAGSTDTQYF.

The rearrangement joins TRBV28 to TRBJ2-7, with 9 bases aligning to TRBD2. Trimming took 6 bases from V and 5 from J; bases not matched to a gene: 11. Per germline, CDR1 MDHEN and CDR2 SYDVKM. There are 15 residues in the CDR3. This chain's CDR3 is CASRGTSWGSDEQYF. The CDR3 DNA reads TGTGCCAGCAGGGGGACTAGCTGGGGAAGTGACGAGCAGTACTTC. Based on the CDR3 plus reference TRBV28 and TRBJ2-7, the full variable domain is DVKVTQSSRYLVKRTGEKVFLECVQDMDHENMFWYRQDPGLGLRLIYFSYDVKMKEKGDIPEGYSVSREKKERFSLILESASTNQTSMYLCASRGTSWGSDEQYFGPGTRLTVT.

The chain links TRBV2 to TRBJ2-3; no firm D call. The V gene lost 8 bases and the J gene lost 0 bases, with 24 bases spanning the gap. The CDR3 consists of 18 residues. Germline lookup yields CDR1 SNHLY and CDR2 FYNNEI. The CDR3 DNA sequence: TGTGCCAGCCGAGAATCCCGCACGGCTCCAGCGAGCACAGATACGCAGTATTTT. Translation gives CASRESRTAPASTDTQYF. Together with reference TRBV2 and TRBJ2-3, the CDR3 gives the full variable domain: EPEVTQTPSHQVTQMGQEVILRCVPISNHLYFYWYRQILGQKVEFLVSFYNNEISEKSEIFDDQFSVERPDGSNFTLKIRSTKLEDSAMYFCASRESRTAPASTDTQYFGPGTRLTVL.

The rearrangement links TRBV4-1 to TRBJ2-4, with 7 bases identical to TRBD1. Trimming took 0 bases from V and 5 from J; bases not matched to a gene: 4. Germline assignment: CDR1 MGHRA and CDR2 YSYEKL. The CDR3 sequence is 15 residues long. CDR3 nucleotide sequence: TGCGCCAGCAGCCAAGAGACAGGGTCGGAAAACATTCAGTACTTC. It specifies CASSQETGSENIQYF.

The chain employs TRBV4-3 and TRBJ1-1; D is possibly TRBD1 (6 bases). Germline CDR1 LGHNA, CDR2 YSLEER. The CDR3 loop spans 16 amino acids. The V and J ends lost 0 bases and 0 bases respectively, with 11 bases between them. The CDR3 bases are TGCGCCAGCAGCCAAGACGAGGGGGAAATGAACACTGAAGCTTTCTTT. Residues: CASSQDEGEMNTEAFF.